A single sample is the source of the 27 T cell receptor beta chains below, sequenced in a study of blood T cells in healthy people across ages (dated by TCRdb to 2014 to 2015). Receptors were amplified or captured by 5' RACE. The instrument was an Illumina HiSeq 2500. The second PCR ran for about 7 to 11 cycles and used a J-beta primer mix along with a sample-barcoded 5' primer. Using fastp at Q25 and MiXCR, TCRdb reprocessed the public reads and kept productive beta chains. Entries are consolidated by CDR3 protein sequence, retaining the most common genes and DNA. The sample has hundreds of thousands of distinct CDR3 sequences on record, more than 40% of them singletons. The leading ten clones occupy nearly 20% of the sample. The sample was blood. Source of these receptors: a man aged 60 to 69 in good health.

The chain combines TRBV20-1 with TRBJ1-2; perhaps TRBD1 as D (6 bases). Trimming stripped 6 bases from V and 0 bases from J, with 14 bases between. The length of the CDR3 is 14 residues. From germline, CDR1 is DFQATT and CDR2 SNEGSKA (reference sequence). The CDR3 DNA sequence: TGCAGTGCGATGAAGACAGGAGCTAACTATGGCTACACCTTC. Residues: CSAMKTGANYGYTF.

This chain connects TRBV2 to TRBJ2-3; the match to TRBD2 covers 12 bases. The germline V gene has CDR1 SNHLY and CDR2 FYNNEI. The length of the CDR3 is 16 residues. V trimming: 5 bases; J trimming: 1 base; junction bases outside the gene matches: 4. CDR3 coding DNA: TGTGCCAGCAGTCACCGGACTAGCGGGGGCACAGATACGCAGTATTTT. It encodes CASSHRTSGGTDTQYF.

V and J are TRBV3-1 and TRBJ1-2; the match to TRBD1 covers 7 bases. This CDR3 is 14 amino acids long. V shed 4 bases and J 0 bases; nucleotides not matched to a gene: 2. Germline V gene sequence: CDR1 LGHDT, CDR2 YNNKEL (reference sequence). CDR3 sequence: CASSPGGTNYGYTF. The CDR3 nucleotides read TGTGCCAGCAGCCCAGGGGGGACTAACTATGGCTACACCTTC.

The V gene is TRBV7-2, the J gene TRBJ2-5, with D perhaps being TRBD1 or TRBD2 (6 bases each). The germline CDR1 and CDR2 sequences are SGHTA and FQGNSA. The V end was cut by 7 bases, the J end by 2 bases, with 14 bases between. The CDR3 has 14 amino acids. The CDR3 sequence is CASTIRRGQETQYF. The CDR3 nucleotides are TGTGCCAGCACCATTAGGAGGGGGCAAGAGACCCAGTACTTC.

This chain joins TRBV5-1 and TRBJ2-3; 9 nucleotides agree with TRBD1. Germline lookup yields CDR1 SGHRS and CDR2 YFSETQ. This CDR3 spans 14 amino acids. V dropped 0 bases and J dropped 5; count of bases not matched to a gene: 1. For the CDR3, the DNA is TGCGCCAGCAGCTTGGCGGACAGGGGAGATACGCAGTATTTT. It codes for CASSLADRGDTQYF.

The table lists this clonotype with a few counts. The chain has TRBV29-1 and TRBJ1-2, with 8 bases matching TRBD1. The CDR3 has 14 residues. CDR1 and CDR2 from the germline V gene are SQVTM and ANQGSEA. J lost 5 bases, V lost 7 bases, and 12 bases had no gene match. The CDR3: CSAGTGNMEYGYTF. For the CDR3, the DNA is TGCAGCGCCGGGACAGGTAACATGGAGTATGGCTACACCTTC.

The CDR3 DNA is TGCAGTGCTAGCCCCGGACAGGGGGACTATTCTGGCGAGCAGTACTTC. This gives the protein CSASPGQGDYSGEQYF. The chain is built from TRBV20-1 and TRBJ2-7; TRBD1 aligns across 10 bases. The CDR3 loop spans 16 amino acids. Germline V gene sequence: CDR1 DFQATT, CDR2 SNEGSKA (reference sequence). Losses at the gene ends were 3 bases for V and 6 bases for J; bases not matched to a gene: 14.

The chain links TRBV7-3 to TRBJ2-5; TRBD2 is a possible D gene (6 bases). V was cut by 5 bases and J by 4 bases, with 20 bases left in between. This CDR3 region has 16 residues. CDR1 SGHTA and CDR2 FQGTGA come from the germline V gene. As DNA, the CDR3 is TGTGCCAGCAGCCAACTGGGGGGTTTGGTCGGAGAGACCCAGTACTTC. This codes for CASSQLGGLVGETQYF. The full variable domain, with the rest looked up from reference TRBV7-3 and TRBJ2-5, is GAGVSQTPSNKVTEKGKYVELRCDPISGHTALYWYRQSLGQGPEFLIYFQGTGAADDSGLPNDRFFAVRPEGSVSTLKIQRTERGDSAVYLCASSQLGGLVGETQYFGPGTRLLVL.

This chain connects TRBV12-3 or TRBV12-4 to TRBJ2-1; 7 bases are a match to TRBD2. Losses at the gene ends were 6 bases for V and 12 bases for J; bases not matched to a gene: 8. The CDR3 contains 12 residues. CDR3 loop: CASSTGGGGQFF. Here the CDR3 DNA reads TGTGCCAGCAGCACGGGGGGTGGCGGGCAGTTCTTC.

The chain employs TRBV7-9 and TRBJ2-3; D unresolved. Germline V gives CDR1 SEHNR, CDR2 FQNEAQ (reference sequence). This CDR3 is built from 15 residues. Between the trimmed V and J ends, which lost 0 bases and 2 bases, there was a span of 9 bases. Written as DNA, the CDR3 is TGTGCCAGCAGCTTAGCTGTAGAGTCCACAGATACGCAGTATTTT. Amino acid sequence: CASSLAVESTDTQYF.

This clonotype was counted only a few times. This chain joins TRBV20-1 and TRBJ2-7, with 10 bases identical to TRBD1. Germline loops: CDR1 DFQATT, CDR2 SNEGSKA (reference sequence). Trimming took 6 bases from V and 6 from J; bases not matched to a gene: 14. This CDR3 has 15 amino acids. The CDR3 here is CSAHNGDRGIGEQYF. The CDR3 nucleotides read TGCAGTGCCCACAATGGGGACAGGGGCATTGGCGAGCAGTACTTC.

The chain uses TRBV6-6 and TRBJ2-1; no reliable D call. Trimming removed 4 bases from V and 0 bases from J, with 10 bases in between. Germline CDR1 and CDR2: MNHNY and SVGAGI (reference sequence). This CDR3 is built from 15 residues. The CDR3 loop is CASSFAVSSYNEQFF. CDR3 coding DNA: TGTGCCAGCAGTTTTGCGGTAAGCTCCTACAATGAGCAGTTCTTC.

The rearrangement links TRBV28 to TRBJ1-2; TRBD1 agrees at 8 bases. This CDR3 region has 12 residues. V dropped 11 bases and J dropped 11; count of bases not matched to a gene: 13. The germline V gene has CDR1 MDHEN and CDR2 SYDVKM. CDR3 in DNA: TGTGCCGGCATCATTCCAGGGGGCGGATACACCTTC. It codes for CAGIIPGGGYTF.

This chain links TRBV6-5 with TRBJ2-1; TRBD2 matches 7 bases. The germline V gene encodes CDR1 MNHEY and CDR2 SVGAGI. This CDR3 has 15 residues. With 5 bases clipped from V and 0 bases from J, the junction kept 4 bases outside the gene matches. In DNA form, the CDR3 reads TGTGCCAGCAGTCCTAGCGGATTCTCCTACAATGAGCAGTTCTTC. Its protein is CASSPSGFSYNEQFF.

The chain links TRBV5-1 to TRBJ1-2, with D unresolved. Germline V gives CDR1 SGHRS, CDR2 YFSETQ. The length of the CDR3 is 14 residues. The V and J ends lost 4 bases and 5 bases respectively, with 15 bases between them. In nucleotides, the CDR3 is TGCGCCAGCAGCCTTCCGGACGCGGGGTATGGCTACACCTTC. This encodes CASSLPDAGYGYTF. Drawing the rest from reference TRBV5-1 and TRBJ1-2, the complete variable domain is KAGVTQTPRYLIKTRGQQVTLSCSPISGHRSVSWYQQTPGQGLQFLFEYFSETQRNKGNFPGRFSGRQFSNSRSEMNVSTLELGDSALYLCASSLPDAGYGYTFGSGTRLTVV.

V gene TRBV4-1 combines with J gene TRBJ2-2; TRBD1 might be the D (6 bases). CDR3 length: 15 residues. With 0 bases removed from V and 7 bases from J, the gap between germline ends came to 12 bases. CDR1 is MGHRA, CDR2 YSYEKL, per germline. CDR3 nucleotide sequence: TGCGCCAGCAGCCAAGATATTCAGGGGCGCGGGGAGCTGTTTTTT. Its protein is CASSQDIQGRGELFF.

For this clonotype: One end of the junction does not line up with germline, which may come from a read error. The genes are TRBV27 and TRBJ2-3; D remains unclear. The V gene's germline CDR1 is MNHEY and CDR2 SMNVEV (reference sequence). The CDR3 is 15 amino acids. The DNA for the CDR3 is TGTGCCAGCAGTTCCTTAGGGATTAGCACAGATGCGCAGTATTTT. As protein: CASSSLGISTDAQYF.

This clonotype was seen at least ten times. V gene TRBV20-1 combines with J gene TRBJ1-1; D is undetermined. Germline CDR1 and CDR2: DFQATT and SNEGSKA (reference sequence). Trimming took 0 bases from V and 0 from J, leaving 14 bases between them. The CDR3 consists of 16 residues. The CDR3, as DNA: TGCAGTGCTAGAGATCATCGCAGAGACATGAACACTGAAGCTTTCTTT. It is translated as CSARDHRRDMNTEAFF.

This clonotype was seen a handful of times. This chain links TRBV29-1 with TRBJ2-3, with D maybe TRBD2 (5 bases). The CDR3 spans 13 residues. The V end lost 8 bases, the J end lost 6 bases, and 18 bases lay between the germline ends. Germline CDR1 is SQVTM and CDR2 is ANQGSEA. The CDR3 protein is CSSRTGSSDTQYF. The CDR3 coding sequence is TGCAGCTCCCGGACTGGGTCTTCGGATACGCAGTATTTT.

This chain links TRBV27 with TRBJ1-1; D may be TRBD1 (5 bases). This CDR3 has 13 amino acids. The V gene's germline CDR1 is MNHEY and CDR2 SMNVEV (reference sequence). With 4 bases removed from V and 7 bases from J, the gap between germline ends came to 13 bases. The CDR3 is CASSSRQGREAFF. DNA for the CDR3: TGTGCCAGCAGTTCCAGGCAGGGCCGTGAAGCTTTCTTT.

This clonotype occurred a few times. The V gene is TRBV6-2 or TRBV6-3, the J gene TRBJ1-5; D remains ambiguous. The CDR3 consists of 14 residues. V gave up 2 bases and J gave up 6 bases, with 11 bases separating them. Germline CDR1 MNHEY, CDR2 SVGEGT. The CDR3 here is CASSYTRAGQPQHF. The CDR3 DNA reads as TGTGCCAGCAGTTACACGAGAGCGGGTCAGCCCCAGCATTTT.

This clonotype was seen only a few times. This rearrangement joins TRBV7-2 to TRBJ2-5; TRBD2 matches at 10 bases. Unmatched junction bases numbered 7, after V lost 1 base and J lost 5 bases. CDR3 length equals 16 residues. Germline assignment: CDR1 SGHTA and CDR2 FQGNSA. CDR3 loop: CASSLVGTSAGETQYF. CDR3 coding DNA: TGTGCCAGCAGCTTAGTCGGGACTAGCGCAGGCGAGACCCAGTACTTC.

There are a few counts of this clonotype. This chain connects TRBV4-3 to TRBJ2-7, with TRBD2 matching over 8 bases. This CDR3 is 16 amino acids long. Germline CDR1 LGHNA, CDR2 YSLEER. After removal of 0 bases from V and 3 bases from J, the junction contained 7 bases not matched to a gene. The DNA of the CDR3 is TGCGCCAGCAGCCAAGATCTCCGGGGGGGCATCTACGAGCAGTACTTC. Its protein product is CASSQDLRGGIYEQYF.

This clonotype has a handful of counts. V gene TRBV6-2 or TRBV6-3 combines with J gene TRBJ2-1; TRBD1 might be the D (6 bases). Trimming removed 8 bases at V and 3 bases at J, with 11 bases between. Germline V CDR1 and CDR2: MNHEY, SVGEGT. This CDR3 is 13 amino acids long. The CDR3 is CASRRGNYNEQFF. The CDR3 nucleotides are TGTGCCAGCCGTAGGGGGAACTACAATGAGCAGTTCTTC.

The chain couples TRBV7-2 to TRBJ2-7; D perhaps matches TRBD2 (5 bases). The J call may be wrong; the DNA end is better matched by TRBJ2-5. Germline V lookup: CDR1 SGHTA, CDR2 FQGNSA. The CDR3 length is 14 residues. The CDR3 nucleotides read TGTGCCAGCAGCTTATCGGGGAGCACAGAGACCCAGTACTTC. Protein: CASSLSGSTETQYF.

V usage is TRBV5-6 and J usage is TRBJ2-1, with D unclear. Germline assignment: CDR1 SGHDT and CDR2 YYEEEE. Trimming stripped 2 bases from V and 1 base from J, with 10 bases between. This CDR3 contains 15 residues. Here the CDR3 DNA reads TGTGCCAGCAGCTTCGGCCGGGCTTCCTACAATGAGCAGTTCTTC. Amino acids: CASSFGRASYNEQFF. Full variable domain (outside the CDR3, taken from reference TRBV5-6 and TRBJ2-1): DAGVTQSPTHLIKTRGQQVTLRCSPKSGHDTVSWYQQALGQGPQFIFQYYEEEERQRGNFPDRFSGHQFPNYSSELNVNALLLGDSALYLCASSFGRASYNEQFFGPGTRLTVL.

The rearrangement joins TRBV10-3 to TRBJ2-7; 7 bases are a match to TRBD1. With V trimmed by 8 bases and J by 4 bases, 2 bases remained unmatched. In germline, CDR1 is ENHRY, CDR2 SYGVKD. The CDR3 totals 11 residues. The CDR3 nucleotides are TGTGCCATCCGGGACAGTTACGAGCAGTACTTC. Amino acid sequence: CAIRDSYEQYF.